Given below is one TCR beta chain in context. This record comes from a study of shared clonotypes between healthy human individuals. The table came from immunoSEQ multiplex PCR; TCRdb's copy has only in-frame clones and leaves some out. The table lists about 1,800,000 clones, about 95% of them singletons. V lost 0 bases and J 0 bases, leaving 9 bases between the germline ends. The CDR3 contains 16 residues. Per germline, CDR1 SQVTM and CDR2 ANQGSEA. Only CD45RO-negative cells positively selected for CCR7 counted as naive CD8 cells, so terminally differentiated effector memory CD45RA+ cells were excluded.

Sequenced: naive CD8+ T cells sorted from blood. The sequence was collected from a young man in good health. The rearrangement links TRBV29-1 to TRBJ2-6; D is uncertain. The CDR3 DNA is TGCAGCGTTGAAGATCAGCAAAGCTCTGGGGCCAACGTCCTGACTTTC. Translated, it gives CSVEDQQSSGANVLTF.